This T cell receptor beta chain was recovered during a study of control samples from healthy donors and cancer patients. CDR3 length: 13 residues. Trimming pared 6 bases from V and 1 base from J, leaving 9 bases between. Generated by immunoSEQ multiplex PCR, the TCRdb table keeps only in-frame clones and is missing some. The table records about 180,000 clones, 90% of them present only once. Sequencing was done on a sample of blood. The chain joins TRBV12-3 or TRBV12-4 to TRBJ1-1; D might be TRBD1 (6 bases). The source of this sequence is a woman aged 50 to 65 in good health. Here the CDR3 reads CASSLQGNTEAFF. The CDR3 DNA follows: TGTGCCAGCAGCCTACAGGGGAACACTGAAGCTTTCTTT.